The entry that follows covers one TCR beta chain sequence. Antigen: not known. Clones were read by immunoSEQ multiplex PCR, and TCRdb kept only the in-frame ones, dropping some. Among approximately 1.4 million clones listed, approximately 98% were seen once. These data are taken from a study of shared clonotypes between healthy human individuals. About the research overall: CD8 memory received one plate per donor, CD8 naive two, CD4 memory three and CD4 naive three.

General study points: Richness estimates generally favored naive over memory subsets. Among non-shared clonotypes, generation probabilities were lower than among those shared by all four donors.

CD45RA-negative memory and CD45RA+ naive subsets were split from the CD4+ cells. Germline V lookup: CDR1 SGHNT, CDR2 YENEEA. V gave up 3 bases and J gave up 7 bases; unmatched junction bases: 9. The length of the CDR3 is 15 residues. The clonotype originates from a man aged 30 to 39 in good health. This chain joins TRBV11-3 and TRBJ2-1; TRBD2 matches at 7 bases. The sequenced sample was naive CD4+ T cells sorted from blood. This sample's subset: CD45RA+ positively selected. CDR3 bases: TGTGCCAGCAGCTTTACTAGCGCGGGTTCGAATGAGCAGTTCTTC. It is translated as CASSFTSAGSNEQFF. The whole variable domain, remainder taken from reference TRBV11-3 and TRBJ2-1, is EAGVVQSPRYKIIEKKQPVAFWCNPISGHNTLYWYLQNLGQGPELLIRYENEEAVDDSQLPKDRFSAERLKGVDSTLKIQPAELGDSAVYLCASSFTSAGSNEQFFGPGTRLTVL.